This entry lists 3 T cell receptor beta chains sequenced from one sample in a study of shared clonotypes between healthy human individuals. The protocol was immunoSEQ multiplex PCR, while the TCRdb copy is restricted to in-frame clones and leaves out a portion. Among about 380,000 clones, approximately 96% were seen once, and the ten largest hold about 0.32%. The sequencing input was memory CD8+ T cells sorted from blood. Sample subset: CD45RO+ cells pooled with CCR7-negative TemRA cells. These receptors all stem from a man aged 25-45 years in good health.

This chain connects TRBV11-2 to TRBJ2-7, with 10 bases identical to TRBD2. The CDR3 is 16 amino acids. V shed 0 bases and J 4 bases; nucleotides not matched to a gene: 6. Per the germline V gene, CDR1 is SGHAT and CDR2 is FQNNGV. CDR3 nucleotide sequence: TGTGCCAGCAGCTTAGAGCCTAGCGGGAGCGGGTACGAGCAGTACTTC. This sequence encodes CASSLEPSGSGYEQYF. Drawing the rest from reference TRBV11-2 and TRBJ2-7, the complete variable domain is EAGVAQSPRYKIIEKRQSVAFWCNPISGHATLYWYQQILGQGPKLLIQFQNNGVVDDSQLPKDRFSAERLKGVDSTLKIQPAKLEDSAVYLCASSLEPSGSGYEQYFGPGTRLTVT.

This clone was counted a few times. The J gene is TRBJ2-3, the V gene TRBV7-2, with 9 bases identical to TRBD2. CDR1 is SGHTA, CDR2 FQGNSA, per germline. The V and J ends lost 3 bases and 0 bases, in that order; junction bases with no gene match: 1. The CDR3 covers 15 residues. This chain's CDR3 is CASSFTSGSTDTQYF. The CDR3 DNA sequence: TGTGCCAGCAGCTTTACTAGCGGGAGCACAGATACGCAGTATTTT.

V and J are TRBV2 and TRBJ2-7; no clear D gene. Germline V gene sequence: CDR1 SNHLY, CDR2 FYNNEI. CDR3 length equals 13 residues. V dropped 7 bases and J dropped 0 bases, with 10 bases sitting between them. The CDR3 bases are TGTGCCAGCAAACAGCTTTTCTCCTACGAGCAGTACTTC. Translation gives CASKQLFSYEQYF. Complete variable domain (other parts from reference TRBV2 and TRBJ2-7): EPEVTQTPSHQVTQMGQEVILRCVPISNHLYFYWYRQILGQKVEFLVSFYNNEISEKSEIFDDQFSVERPDGSNFTLKIRSTKLEDSAMYFCASKQLFSYEQYFGPGTRLTVT.